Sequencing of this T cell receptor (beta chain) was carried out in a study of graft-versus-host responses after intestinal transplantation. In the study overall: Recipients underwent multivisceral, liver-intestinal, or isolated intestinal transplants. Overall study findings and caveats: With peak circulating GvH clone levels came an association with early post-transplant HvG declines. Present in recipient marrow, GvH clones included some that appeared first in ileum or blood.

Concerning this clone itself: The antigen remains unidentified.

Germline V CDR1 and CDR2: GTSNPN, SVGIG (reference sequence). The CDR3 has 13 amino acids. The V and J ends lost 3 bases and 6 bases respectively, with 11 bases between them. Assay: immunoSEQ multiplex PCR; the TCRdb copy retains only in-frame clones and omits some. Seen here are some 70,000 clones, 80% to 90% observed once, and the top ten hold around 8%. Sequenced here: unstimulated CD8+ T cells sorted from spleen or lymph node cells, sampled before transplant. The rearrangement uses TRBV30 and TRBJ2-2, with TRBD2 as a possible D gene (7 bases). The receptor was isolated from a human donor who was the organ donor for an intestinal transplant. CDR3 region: CAWSWGGPGELFF. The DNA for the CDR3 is TGTGCCTGGAGCTGGGGGGGGCCCGGGGAGCTGTTTTTT.